This T cell receptor (beta chain) was sequenced during a study of cytomegalovirus exposure and HLA in healthy donors. Overall study findings and caveats: The sole available immune exposure information was CMV serostatus. In vitro work confirmed that a few CMV-associated chains recognize CMV antigens.

The CDR3 sequence is 10 residues long. Between the trimmed V and J ends, which lost 6 bases and 10 bases, there was a span of 12 bases. Germline lookup yields CDR1 SQVTM and CDR2 ANQGSEA. With regard to this clone: Its antigen is not known.

This PCR relied on a set of 60 Vbeta primers and 13 Jbeta primers. Here immunoSEQ multiplex PCR was the method, and the copy in TCRdb shows in-frame clones only, minus some. Of fewer than 150,000 clones listed, approximately 80% are singletons. This TCR derives from a young man in good health and CMV-seronegative. This rearrangement joins TRBV29-1 to TRBJ1-1; D may be TRBD1 (6 bases). The source material was PBMCs. CDR3 region: CSVDTGTAFF. The DNA of the CDR3 is TGCAGCGTCGATACAGGGACAGCTTTCTTT.